The clone carrying this T cell receptor (beta chain) was counted a few times. Its antigen is unknown. CDR3 length: 14 residues. V dropped 7 bases and J dropped 4 bases, with 16 bases sitting between them. Germline-derived CDR1 and CDR2 are MDHEN and SYDVKM. This table comes from immunoSEQ multiplex PCR, and its TCRdb copy is limited to in-frame clones, with some not included. Among approximately 7,900 clones listed, roughly 73% were seen once. This specimen comes from a study of immune evolution from preneoplasia to lung adenocarcinoma. Overall study findings and caveats: Top clone frequencies peaked in normal lung, apparently declining through invasive adenocarcinoma. Later-stage lesions appeared to have more T cells, more diversity, less clonality.

Histologic diagnosis was independently verified by two lung pathologists. The source material was FFPE adjacent normal lung tissue. This TCR was recovered from a person between 65 and 80 years old with lung adenocarcinoma. The chain joins TRBV28 to TRBJ1-2; D is perhaps TRBD1 (6 bases). CDR3 in DNA: TGTGCCAGCATCTCTCAGGGGTCTCGCTATGGCTACACCTTC. The encoded protein is CASISQGSRYGYTF.